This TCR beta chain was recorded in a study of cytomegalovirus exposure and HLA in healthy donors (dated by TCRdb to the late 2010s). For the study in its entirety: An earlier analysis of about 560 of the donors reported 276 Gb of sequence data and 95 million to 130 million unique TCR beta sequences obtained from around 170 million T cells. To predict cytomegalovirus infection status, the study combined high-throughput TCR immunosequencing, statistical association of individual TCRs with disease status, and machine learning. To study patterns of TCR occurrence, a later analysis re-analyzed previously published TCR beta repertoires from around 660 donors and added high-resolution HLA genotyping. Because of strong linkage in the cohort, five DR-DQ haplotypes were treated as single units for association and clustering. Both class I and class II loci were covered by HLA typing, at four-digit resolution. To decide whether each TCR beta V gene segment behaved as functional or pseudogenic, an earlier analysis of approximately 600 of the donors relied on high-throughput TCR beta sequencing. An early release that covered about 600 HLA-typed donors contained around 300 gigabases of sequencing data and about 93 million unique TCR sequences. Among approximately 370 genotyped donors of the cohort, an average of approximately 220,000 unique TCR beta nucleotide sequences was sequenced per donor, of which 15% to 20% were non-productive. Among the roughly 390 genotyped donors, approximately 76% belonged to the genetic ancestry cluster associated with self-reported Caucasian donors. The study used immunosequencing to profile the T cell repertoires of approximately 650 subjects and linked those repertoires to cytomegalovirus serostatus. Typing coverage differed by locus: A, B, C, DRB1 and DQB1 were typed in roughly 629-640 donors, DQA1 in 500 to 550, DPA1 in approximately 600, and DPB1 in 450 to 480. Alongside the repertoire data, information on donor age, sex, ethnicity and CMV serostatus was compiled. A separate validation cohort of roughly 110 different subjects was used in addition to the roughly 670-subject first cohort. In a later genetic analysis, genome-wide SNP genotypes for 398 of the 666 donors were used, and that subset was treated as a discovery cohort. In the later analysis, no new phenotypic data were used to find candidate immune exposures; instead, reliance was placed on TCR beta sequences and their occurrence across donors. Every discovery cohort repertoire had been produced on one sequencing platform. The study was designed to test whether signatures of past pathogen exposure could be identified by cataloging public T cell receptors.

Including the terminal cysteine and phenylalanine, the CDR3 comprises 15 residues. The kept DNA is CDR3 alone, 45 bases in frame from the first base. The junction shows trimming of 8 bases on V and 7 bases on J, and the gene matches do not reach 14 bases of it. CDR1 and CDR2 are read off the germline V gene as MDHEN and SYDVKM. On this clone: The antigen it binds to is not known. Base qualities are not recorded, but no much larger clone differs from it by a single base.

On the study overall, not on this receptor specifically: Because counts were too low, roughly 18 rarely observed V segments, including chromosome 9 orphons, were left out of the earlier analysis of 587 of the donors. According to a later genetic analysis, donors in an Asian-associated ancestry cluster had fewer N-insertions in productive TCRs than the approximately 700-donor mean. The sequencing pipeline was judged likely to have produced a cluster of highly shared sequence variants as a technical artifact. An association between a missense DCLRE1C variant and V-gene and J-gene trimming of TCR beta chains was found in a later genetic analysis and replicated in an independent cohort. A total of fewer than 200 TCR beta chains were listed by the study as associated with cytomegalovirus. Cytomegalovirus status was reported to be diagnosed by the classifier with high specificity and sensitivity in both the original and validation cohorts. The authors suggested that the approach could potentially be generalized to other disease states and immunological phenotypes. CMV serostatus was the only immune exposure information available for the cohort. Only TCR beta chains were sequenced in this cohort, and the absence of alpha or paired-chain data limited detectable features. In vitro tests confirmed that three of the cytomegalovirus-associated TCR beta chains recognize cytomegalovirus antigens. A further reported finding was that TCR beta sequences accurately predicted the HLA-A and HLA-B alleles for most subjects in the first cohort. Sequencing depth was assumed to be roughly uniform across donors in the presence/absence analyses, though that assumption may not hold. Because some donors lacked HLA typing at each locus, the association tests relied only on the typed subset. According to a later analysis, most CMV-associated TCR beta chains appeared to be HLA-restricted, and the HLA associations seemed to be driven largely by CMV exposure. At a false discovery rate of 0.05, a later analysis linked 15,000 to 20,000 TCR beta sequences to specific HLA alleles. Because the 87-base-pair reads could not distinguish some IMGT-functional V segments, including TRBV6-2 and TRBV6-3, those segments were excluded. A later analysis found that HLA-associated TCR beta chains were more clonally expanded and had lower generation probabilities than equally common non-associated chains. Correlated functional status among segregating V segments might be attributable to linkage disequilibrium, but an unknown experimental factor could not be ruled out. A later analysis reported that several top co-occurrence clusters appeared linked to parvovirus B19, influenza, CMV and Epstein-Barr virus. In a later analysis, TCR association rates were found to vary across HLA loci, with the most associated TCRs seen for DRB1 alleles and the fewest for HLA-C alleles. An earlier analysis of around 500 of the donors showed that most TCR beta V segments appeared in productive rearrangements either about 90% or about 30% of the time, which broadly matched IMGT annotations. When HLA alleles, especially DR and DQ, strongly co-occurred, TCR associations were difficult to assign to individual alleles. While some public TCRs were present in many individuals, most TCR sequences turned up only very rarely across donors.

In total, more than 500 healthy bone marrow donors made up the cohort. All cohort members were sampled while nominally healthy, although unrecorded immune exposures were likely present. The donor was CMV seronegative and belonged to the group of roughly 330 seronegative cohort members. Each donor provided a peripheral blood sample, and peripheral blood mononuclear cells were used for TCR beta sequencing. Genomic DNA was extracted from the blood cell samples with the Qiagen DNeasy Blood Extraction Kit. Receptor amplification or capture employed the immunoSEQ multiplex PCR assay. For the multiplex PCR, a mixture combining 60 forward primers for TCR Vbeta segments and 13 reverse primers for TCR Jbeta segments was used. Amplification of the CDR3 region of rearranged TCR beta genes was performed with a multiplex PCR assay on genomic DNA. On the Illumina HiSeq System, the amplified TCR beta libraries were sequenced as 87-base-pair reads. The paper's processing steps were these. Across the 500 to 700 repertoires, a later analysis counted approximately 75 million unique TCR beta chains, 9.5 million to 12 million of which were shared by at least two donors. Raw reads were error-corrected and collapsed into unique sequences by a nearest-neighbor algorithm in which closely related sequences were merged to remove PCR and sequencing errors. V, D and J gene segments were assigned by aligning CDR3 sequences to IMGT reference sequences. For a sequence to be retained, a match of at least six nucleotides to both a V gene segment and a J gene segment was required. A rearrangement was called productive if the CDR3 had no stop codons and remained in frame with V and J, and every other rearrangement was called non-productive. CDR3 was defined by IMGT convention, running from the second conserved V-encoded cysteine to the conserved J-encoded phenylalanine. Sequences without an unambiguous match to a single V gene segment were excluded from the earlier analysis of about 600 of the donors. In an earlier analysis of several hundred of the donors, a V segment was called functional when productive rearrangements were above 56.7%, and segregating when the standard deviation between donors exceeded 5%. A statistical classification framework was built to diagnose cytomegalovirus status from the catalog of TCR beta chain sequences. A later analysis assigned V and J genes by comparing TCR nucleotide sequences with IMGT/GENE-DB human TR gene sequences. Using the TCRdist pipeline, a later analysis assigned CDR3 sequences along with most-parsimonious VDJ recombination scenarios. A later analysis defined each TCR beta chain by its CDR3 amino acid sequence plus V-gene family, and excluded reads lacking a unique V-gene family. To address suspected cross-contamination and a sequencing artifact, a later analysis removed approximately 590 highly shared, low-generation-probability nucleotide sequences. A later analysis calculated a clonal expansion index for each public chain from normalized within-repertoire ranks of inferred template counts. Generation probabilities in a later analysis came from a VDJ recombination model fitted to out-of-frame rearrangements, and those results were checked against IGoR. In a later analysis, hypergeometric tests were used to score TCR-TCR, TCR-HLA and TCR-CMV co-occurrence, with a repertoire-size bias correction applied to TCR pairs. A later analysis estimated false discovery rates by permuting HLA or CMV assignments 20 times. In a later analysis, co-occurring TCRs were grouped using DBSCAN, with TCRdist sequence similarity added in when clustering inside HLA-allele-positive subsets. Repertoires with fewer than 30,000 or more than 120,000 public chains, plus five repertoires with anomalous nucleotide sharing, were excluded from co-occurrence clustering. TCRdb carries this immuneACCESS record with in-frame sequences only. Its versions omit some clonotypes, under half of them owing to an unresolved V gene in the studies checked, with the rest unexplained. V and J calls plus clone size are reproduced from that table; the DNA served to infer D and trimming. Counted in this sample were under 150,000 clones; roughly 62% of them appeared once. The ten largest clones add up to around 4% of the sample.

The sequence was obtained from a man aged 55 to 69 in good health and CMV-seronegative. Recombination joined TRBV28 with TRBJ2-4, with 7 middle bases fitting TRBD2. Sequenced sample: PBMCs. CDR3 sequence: CASLGRTPGGNIQYF. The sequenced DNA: TGTGCCAGCCTCGGGAGGACTCCCGGGGGGAACATTCAGTACTTC.